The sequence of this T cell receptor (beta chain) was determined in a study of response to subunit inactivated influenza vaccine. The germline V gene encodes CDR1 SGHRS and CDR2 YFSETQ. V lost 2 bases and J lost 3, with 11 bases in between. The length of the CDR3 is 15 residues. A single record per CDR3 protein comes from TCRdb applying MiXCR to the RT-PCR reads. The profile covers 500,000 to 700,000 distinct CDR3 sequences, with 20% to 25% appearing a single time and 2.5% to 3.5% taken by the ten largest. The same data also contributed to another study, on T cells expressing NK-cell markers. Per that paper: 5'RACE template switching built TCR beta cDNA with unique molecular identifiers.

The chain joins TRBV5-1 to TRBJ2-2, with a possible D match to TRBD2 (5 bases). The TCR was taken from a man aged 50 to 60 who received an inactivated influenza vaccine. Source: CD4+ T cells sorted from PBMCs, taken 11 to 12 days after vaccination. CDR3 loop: CASSLRTGYTGELFF. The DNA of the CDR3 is TGCGCCAGCAGCTTACGGACTGGCTACACCGGGGAGCTGTTTTTT.